This entry lists 14 T cell receptor beta chains sequenced from one sample in a study of blood T cell repertoires in COVID-19. Only in-frame clones appear in the TCRdb table, and some are missing; sequencing was by immunoSEQ multiplex PCR. The sample yields 130,000 or so clones, 84% seen once. The sample taken for sequencing was peripheral blood. The receptors were gathered from a woman aged 55-75 years with acute or convalescent COVID-19.

The rearrangement uses TRBV6-1 and TRBJ1-6, with D perhaps TRBD1 (5 bases). Germline V CDR1 and CDR2: MNHNS, SASEGT. Trimming removed 3 bases at V and 16 bases at J, with 13 bases between. CDR3 length equals 12 residues. The CDR3, as DNA: TGTGCCAGCAGTGACGGCCGGAGGGGTCTCCACTTT. It specifies CASSDGRRGLHF.

The chain couples TRBV19 to TRBJ1-1; TRBD1 matches at 9 bases. The V gene's germline CDR1 is LNHDA and CDR2 SQIVND (reference sequence). The V and J ends lost 5 bases and 5 bases, in that order; junction bases with no gene match: 6. The CDR3 extends over 14 amino acids. CDR3 amino acids: CASSVTGGMTEAFF. DNA for the CDR3: TGTGCCAGTAGTGTGACAGGGGGAATGACTGAAGCTTTCTTT. Looking up the rest from reference TRBV19 and TRBJ1-1 gives the full variable domain: DGGITQSPKYLFRKEGQNVTLSCEQNLNHDAMYWYRQDPGQGLRLIYYSQIVNDFQKGDIAEGYSVSREKKESFPLTVTSAQKNPTAFYLCASSVTGGMTEAFFGQGTRLTVV.

The V gene is TRBV6-6, the J gene TRBJ1-1; D possibly corresponds to TRBD1 (5 bases). The CDR3 loop spans 14 amino acids. With 6 bases removed from V and 3 bases from J, the gap between germline ends came to 14 bases. The germline gives CDR1 MNHNY, CDR2 SVGAGI (reference sequence). In DNA form, the CDR3 reads TGTGCCAGCAGGCAGGGTGATGGGTACACTGAAGCTTTCTTT. This codes for CASRQGDGYTEAFF.

The CDR3 loop reads CASTRTGGPAGNTIYF. Written as DNA, the CDR3 is TGTGCCAGTACGAGGACAGGGGGTCCGGCTGGAAACACCATATATTTT. The chain is built from TRBV19 and TRBJ1-3, with 10 bases identical to TRBD1. The V gene's germline CDR1 is LNHDA and CDR2 SQIVND (reference sequence). The trim removed 7 bases at V and 2 bases at J, leaving 8 bases unmatched. CDR3 length: 16 amino acids.

This chain uses TRBV10-3 with TRBJ2-1; tentatively, D is TRBD2 (6 bases). This CDR3 is built from 17 residues. CDR1 and CDR2 from the germline V gene are ENHRY and SYGVKD. Trimming stripped 3 bases from V and 6 bases from J, with 21 bases between. The CDR3 is CAISESSGSGALNEQFF. The CDR3 DNA sequence: TGTGCCATCAGTGAATCCAGCGGGTCCGGAGCCCTCAATGAGCAGTTCTTC.

A few counts support this clone. The chain uses TRBV5-1 and TRBJ1-2; no definite D call. V lost 4 bases and J lost 2, with 6 bases in between. Germline values: CDR1 SGHRS, CDR2 YFSETQ. This CDR3 is 12 amino acids long. In nucleotides, the CDR3 is TGCGCCAGCAGCCCGGGAAACTATGGCTACACCTTC. Translation gives CASSPGNYGYTF.

There are a few counts of this clone. This chain links TRBV30 with TRBJ2-7; 7 bases match TRBD2. The V segment lost 0 bases and the J segment 6 bases; nucleotides outside the gene matches: 5. This CDR3 region has 13 residues. CDR1 and CDR2 from the germline V gene are GTSNPN and SVGIG (reference sequence). CDR3 in amino acids: CAWSVLSGGEQYF. The CDR3 DNA reads as TGTGCCTGGAGTGTACTCTCGGGAGGCGAGCAGTACTTC.

The chain has TRBV5-5 and TRBJ1-4; D is uncertain. Germline-derived CDR1 and CDR2 are SGHKS and YYEKEE (reference sequence). The ends were cut back, 0 bases at V and 8 bases at J, with 8 bases in the middle. CDR3 length: 13 residues. The CDR3 loop reads CASSLVTAEKLFF. CDR3 bases: TGTGCCAGCAGCTTGGTTACAGCAGAAAAACTGTTTTTT.

The sample holds one count of this clone. This chain connects TRBV5-1 to TRBJ2-7, with TRBD1 as a possible D gene (6 bases). There are 14 residues in the CDR3. V gave up 3 bases and J gave up 2 bases, with 12 bases separating them. The germline V gene encodes CDR1 SGHRS and CDR2 YFSETQ. The CDR3 DNA reads TGCGCCAGCAGCTCCCGGGACACCCCCTACGAGCAGTACTTC. As protein: CASSSRDTPYEQYF.

The chain joins TRBV4-2 to TRBJ1-1; no definite D call. CDR3 length: 15 amino acids. Trimming removed 3 bases at V and 2 bases at J, with 13 bases between. Germline CDR1 LGHNA, CDR2 YNFKEQ. DNA for the CDR3: TGTGCCAGCAGCCAGGCCGAAGGAGTCAACACTGAAGCTTTCTTT. It yields the protein CASSQAEGVNTEAFF.

V and J are TRBV30 and TRBJ2-1; TRBD2 aligns across 8 bases. The CDR3 runs to 15 residues. Per the germline V gene, CDR1 is GTSNPN and CDR2 is SVGIG (reference sequence). V was clipped by 4 bases and J by 5 bases; unmatched bases: 10. CDR3 sequence: CAWNILRGAHNEQFF. The CDR3 DNA reads TGTGCCTGGAATATTTTGCGGGGGGCTCACAATGAGCAGTTCTTC.

This clone was found a few times. This chain joins TRBV10-3 and TRBJ1-3; no clear D. The CDR3 is 13 residues long. Germline loops: CDR1 ENHRY, CDR2 SYGVKD. V lost 4 bases to trimming and J lost 1 base, with 5 bases between them. CDR3 amino acids: CAISGMSGNTIYF. The CDR3 DNA reads as TGTGCCATCAGTGGTATGTCTGGAAACACCATATATTTT.

The V gene is TRBV10-3, the J gene TRBJ2-2, with D possibly being TRBD1 (6 bases). Trimming took 0 bases from V and 5 from J, leaving 7 bases between them. Germline V lookup: CDR1 ENHRY, CDR2 SYGVKD. This CDR3 spans 14 amino acids. The CDR3 nucleotides are TGTGCCATCAGTGAGTCAACAGGGACCGGGGAGCTGTTTTTT. Its translation: CAISESTGTGELFF.

This clone showed up just once. The chain has TRBV15 and TRBJ2-3; the match to TRBD2 covers 8 bases. The CDR3 consists of 14 residues. J was trimmed by 5 bases and V by 7 bases; bases with no gene match: 8. Looked up from germline, CDR1 is LNHNV and CDR2 is YYDKDF (reference sequence). The CDR3 nucleotides read TGTGCCACCAATTACGGGGGGGCTCAAGATACGCAGTATTTT. This translates into CATNYGGAQDTQYF.